The rows below give T cell receptor beta chains drawn from one sample of a study of control samples from healthy donors and cancer patients. Some clones are missing from TCRdb's copy, which holds only in-frame ones; the method was immunoSEQ multiplex PCR. The repertoire holds 120,000 or so clones, with approximately 90% as singletons. Input material: blood. These receptors were collected from a man younger than 45 in good health. The CDR3 runs from the conserved cysteine through the conserved F or W. The order of the fields is J gene, V gene, clone size, D gene, CDR3 DNA, CDR3 protein. D genes are given only for firm matches. Clone size is not always given. Where it is, it says once, few, many or a class for expanded clones.

j_call: TRBJ2-1; v_call: TRBV5-6; clone_size: NA; d_call: TRBD1; cdr3_nt: TGTGCCAGCAGCTTGGGAGGGACAGGGATAGGGACTGAGCAGTTCTTC; cdr3_aa: CASSLGGTGIGTEQFF
j_call: TRBJ1-2; v_call: TRBV5-1; clone_size: NA; d_call: NA; cdr3_nt: TGCGCCAGCAGCTTAGGGGCAGGGAATGGCTACACCTTC; cdr3_aa: CASSLGAGNGYTF
j_call: TRBJ2-2; v_call: TRBV10-1; clone_size: NA; d_call: NA; cdr3_nt: TGCGCCAGCAGTGAGTCAGAGGGGCCCGGGGAGCTGTTTTTT; cdr3_aa: CASSESEGPGELFF
j_call: TRBJ1-1; v_call: TRBV27; clone_size: NA; d_call: NA; cdr3_nt: TGTGCCAGCAGTTTATTCCCGAACACTGAAGCTTTCTTT; cdr3_aa: CASSLFPNTEAFF
j_call: TRBJ2-6; v_call: TRBV5-1; clone_size: NA; d_call: NA; cdr3_nt: TGCGCCAGCAGCTCCGGATCTGGGGCCAACGTCCTGACTTTC; cdr3_aa: CASSSGSGANVLTF
j_call: TRBJ1-3; v_call: TRBV19; clone_size: NA; d_call: TRBD1; cdr3_nt: TGTGCCAGTAGTCTTCAACAGGGGGCCATATATTTT; cdr3_aa: CASSLQQGAIYF
j_call: TRBJ1-3; v_call: TRBV5-1; clone_size: NA; d_call: TRBD1; cdr3_nt: TGCGCCAGCAGCTTGGGACAGGGGACCAACACCATATATTTT; cdr3_aa: CASSLGQGTNTIYF
j_call: TRBJ2-2; v_call: TRBV2; clone_size: once; d_call: TRBD2; cdr3_nt: TGTGCCAGCAATGTAGCGGGGGGGATGGCCGGGGAGCTGTTTTTT; cdr3_aa: CASNVAGGMAGELFF
j_call: TRBJ1-5; v_call: TRBV3-1/TRBV3-2; clone_size: NA; d_call: NA; cdr3_nt: TGTGCCACCCTATACCACAGAGCTTTGTGCAATCAGCCCCAGCATTTT; cdr3_aa: CATLYHRALCNQPQHF
j_call: TRBJ1-2; v_call: TRBV3-1/TRBV3-2; clone_size: NA; d_call: NA; cdr3_nt: TGTGCCAGCAGCCAAGATGGGGTCCAGGGATCGGCTAACTATGGCTACACCTTC; cdr3_aa: CASSQDGVQGSANYGYTF
j_call: TRBJ2-7; v_call: TRBV5-1; clone_size: NA; d_call: NA; cdr3_nt: TGCGCCAGCAGCTTGGCAAGTGGTTTCGACGAGCAGTACTTC; cdr3_aa: CASSLASGFDEQYF
j_call: TRBJ1-1; v_call: TRBV2; clone_size: NA; d_call: NA; cdr3_nt: TGTGCCAGCAAAAGGGGAGGGGGGAACACTGAAGCTTTCTTT; cdr3_aa: CASKRGGGNTEAFF
j_call: TRBJ1-5; v_call: TRBV2; clone_size: NA; d_call: TRBD1; cdr3_nt: TGTGCCAGCAGTTGGACAGGGGCCAACAATCAGCCCCAGCATTTT; cdr3_aa: CASSWTGANNQPQHF
j_call: TRBJ1-2; v_call: TRBV7-3; clone_size: NA; d_call: TRBD1; cdr3_nt: TGTGCCAGCAGCTTCTTACAGGGGAGTGGCTACACCTTC; cdr3_aa: CASSFLQGSGYTF
j_call: TRBJ2-7; v_call: TRBV30; clone_size: NA; d_call: NA; cdr3_nt: TGTGCCTGGAGTGTTACGGTCTCCTACGAGCAGTACTTC; cdr3_aa: CAWSVTVSYEQYF
j_call: TRBJ2-5; v_call: TRBV4-2; clone_size: NA; d_call: NA; cdr3_nt: TGTGCCAGCAGCCAAGATATACAGGGTTGGGAGACCCAGTACTTC; cdr3_aa: CASSQDIQGWETQYF
j_call: TRBJ1-1; v_call: TRBV6-1; clone_size: few; d_call: TRBD1; cdr3_nt: TGTGCCAGCAGTGAGACAGGGGAGTTCACTGAAGCTTTCTTT; cdr3_aa: CASSETGEFTEAFF
j_call: TRBJ2-5; v_call: TRBV5-8; clone_size: NA; d_call: NA; cdr3_nt: TGTGCCAGCAGCCCTTGGACAGCCACGAGTACAGAGACCCAGTACTTC; cdr3_aa: CASSPWTATSTETQYF
j_call: TRBJ1-4; v_call: TRBV7-8; clone_size: NA; d_call: TRBD1; cdr3_nt: TGTGCCAGCAGCCCATGGGACAGAGAAAAACTGTTTTTT; cdr3_aa: CASSPWDREKLFF
j_call: TRBJ2-5; v_call: TRBV12-3/TRBV12-4; clone_size: few; d_call: TRBD1; cdr3_nt: TGTGCCAGCAAGGTGGACAGGGGCGAGACCCAGTACTTC; cdr3_aa: CASKVDRGETQYF
j_call: TRBJ1-6; v_call: TRBV4-1; clone_size: NA; d_call: TRBD1; cdr3_nt: TGCGCCAGCAGCCAAGCCCGGGACAGCCGTAATTCACCCCTCCACTTT; cdr3_aa: CASSQARDSRNSPLHF
j_call: TRBJ1-4; v_call: TRBV3-1/TRBV3-2; clone_size: few; d_call: NA; cdr3_nt: TGTGCCAGCAGCCAAGGGGGGACGGTGTCGGATGAAAAACTGTTTTTT; cdr3_aa: CASSQGGTVSDEKLFF
j_call: TRBJ1-2; v_call: TRBV3-1/TRBV3-2; clone_size: once; d_call: NA; cdr3_nt: TGTGCCAGCAGCCAGACGCGGAGCTATGGCTACACCTTC; cdr3_aa: CASSQTRSYGYTF
j_call: TRBJ1-1; v_call: TRBV11-3; clone_size: once; d_call: NA; cdr3_nt: TGTGCCAGCAGCTTCCCGGGACGGGGGCAGGACACTGAAGCTTTCTTT; cdr3_aa: CASSFPGRGQDTEAFF
j_call: TRBJ2-7; v_call: TRBV19; clone_size: NA; d_call: TRBD1; cdr3_nt: TGTGCCAGTAGCCCTCTCGACAGGGGGGACTACGAGCAGTACTTC; cdr3_aa: CASSPLDRGDYEQYF
j_call: TRBJ1-2; v_call: TRBV11-1; clone_size: NA; d_call: TRBD1; cdr3_nt: TGTGCCAGCAGCCTAAACAGGGGTAGTGGCTACACCTTC; cdr3_aa: CASSLNRGSGYTF
j_call: TRBJ1-2; v_call: TRBV27; clone_size: once; d_call: NA; cdr3_nt: TGTGCCAGCAGTTTGACGGGGCGGGGCTACACCTTC; cdr3_aa: CASSLTGRGYTF
j_call: TRBJ1-5; v_call: TRBV2; clone_size: NA; d_call: TRBD1; cdr3_nt: TGTGCCAGCGGGACAGGGGGCCTTGGCAATCAGCCCCAGCATTTT; cdr3_aa: CASGTGGLGNQPQHF
j_call: TRBJ1-1; v_call: TRBV28; clone_size: NA; d_call: NA; cdr3_nt: TGTGCCAGCAGTCCCCAGCGGGGACTGAACACTGAAGCTTTCTTT; cdr3_aa: CASSPQRGLNTEAFF